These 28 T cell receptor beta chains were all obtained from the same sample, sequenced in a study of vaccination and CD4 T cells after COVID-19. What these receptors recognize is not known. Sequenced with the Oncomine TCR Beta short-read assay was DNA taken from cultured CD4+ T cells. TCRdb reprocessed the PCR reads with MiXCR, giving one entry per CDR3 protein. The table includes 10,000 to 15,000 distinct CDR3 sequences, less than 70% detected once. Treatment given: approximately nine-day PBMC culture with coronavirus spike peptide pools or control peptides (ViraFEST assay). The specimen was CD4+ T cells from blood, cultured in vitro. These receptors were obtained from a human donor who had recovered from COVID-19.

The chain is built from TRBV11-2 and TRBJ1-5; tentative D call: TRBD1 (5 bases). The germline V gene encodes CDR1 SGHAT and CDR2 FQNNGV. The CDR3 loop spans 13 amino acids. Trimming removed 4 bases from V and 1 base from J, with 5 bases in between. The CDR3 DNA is TGTGCCAGCAGCTGGGACAGCAATCAGCCCCAGCATTTT. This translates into CASSWDSNQPQHF.

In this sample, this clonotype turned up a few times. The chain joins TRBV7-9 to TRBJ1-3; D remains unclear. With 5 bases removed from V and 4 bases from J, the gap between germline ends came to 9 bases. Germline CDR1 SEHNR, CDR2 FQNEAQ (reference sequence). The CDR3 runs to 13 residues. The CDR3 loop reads CASSTSQGNTIYF. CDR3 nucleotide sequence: TGTGCCAGCAGCACTTCGCAAGGAAACACCATATATTTT.

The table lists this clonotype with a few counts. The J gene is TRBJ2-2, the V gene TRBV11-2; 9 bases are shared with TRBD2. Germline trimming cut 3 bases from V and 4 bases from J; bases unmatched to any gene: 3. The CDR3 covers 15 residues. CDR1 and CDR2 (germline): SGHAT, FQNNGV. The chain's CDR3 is CASSFTSGFTGELFF. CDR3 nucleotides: TGTGCCAGCAGCTTTACTAGCGGGTTCACCGGGGAGCTGTTTTTT.

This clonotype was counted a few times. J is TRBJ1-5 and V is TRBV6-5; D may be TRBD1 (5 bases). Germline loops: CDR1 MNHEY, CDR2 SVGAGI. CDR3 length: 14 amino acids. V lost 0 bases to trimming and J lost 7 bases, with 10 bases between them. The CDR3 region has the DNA TGTGCCAGCAGTTACTCGGCAAACAGGCAGCCCCAGCATTTT. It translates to CASSYSANRQPQHF.

This chain's CDR3 is CASRYGTENTGELFF. The CDR3 DNA reads TGTGCCAGCAGATACGGGACCGAGAACACCGGGGAGCTGTTTTTT. V is TRBV6-5 and J is TRBJ2-2, with D perhaps matching TRBD1 or TRBD2 (5 bases each). The germline gives CDR1 MNHEY, CDR2 SVGAGI. CDR3 length equals 15 residues. Deletions cut 6 bases from V and 1 base from J, with 12 bases between.

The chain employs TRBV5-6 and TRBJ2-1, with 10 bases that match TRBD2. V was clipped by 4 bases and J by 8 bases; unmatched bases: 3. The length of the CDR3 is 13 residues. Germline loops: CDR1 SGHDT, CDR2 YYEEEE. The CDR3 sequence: CASSRGLAHEQFF. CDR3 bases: TGTGCCAGCAGCCGGGGACTAGCGCATGAGCAGTTCTTC.

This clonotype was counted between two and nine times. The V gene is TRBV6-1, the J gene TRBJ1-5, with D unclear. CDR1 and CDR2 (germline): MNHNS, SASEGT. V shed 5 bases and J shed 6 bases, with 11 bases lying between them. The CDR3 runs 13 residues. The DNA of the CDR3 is TGTGCCAGCAGTATAAGTTCGGGTCAGCCCCAGCATTTT. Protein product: CASSISSGQPQHF.

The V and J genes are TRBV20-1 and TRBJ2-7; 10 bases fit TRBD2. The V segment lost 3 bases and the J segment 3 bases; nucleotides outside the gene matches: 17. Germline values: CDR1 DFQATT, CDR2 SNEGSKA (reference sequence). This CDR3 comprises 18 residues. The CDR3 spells CSARLRTDILAGHYEQYF. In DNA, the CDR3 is TGCAGTGCTAGGCTAAGGACGGACATACTAGCGGGGCACTACGAGCAGTACTTC.

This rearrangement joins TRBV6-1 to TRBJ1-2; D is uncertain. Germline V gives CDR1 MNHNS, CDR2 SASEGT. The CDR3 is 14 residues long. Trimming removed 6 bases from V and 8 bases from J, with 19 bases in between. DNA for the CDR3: TGTGCCAGCAGCAATGAATGGGCCAGACTAGGCTACACCTTC. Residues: CASSNEWARLGYTF.

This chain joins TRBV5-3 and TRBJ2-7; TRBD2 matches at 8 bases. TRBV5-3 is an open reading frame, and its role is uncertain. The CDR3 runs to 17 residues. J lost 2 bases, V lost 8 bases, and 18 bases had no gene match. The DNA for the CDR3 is TGTGCCAGCAGCACAGAGCCCGTTTCGGGACTAGCCTACGAGCAGTACTTC. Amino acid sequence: CASSTEPVSGLAYEQYF.

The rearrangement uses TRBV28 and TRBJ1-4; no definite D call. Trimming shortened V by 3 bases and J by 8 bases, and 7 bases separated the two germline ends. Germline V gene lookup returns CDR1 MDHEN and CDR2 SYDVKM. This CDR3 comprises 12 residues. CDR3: CASSFPDEKLFF. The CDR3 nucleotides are TGTGCCAGCAGTTTTCCGGACGAAAAACTGTTTTTT.

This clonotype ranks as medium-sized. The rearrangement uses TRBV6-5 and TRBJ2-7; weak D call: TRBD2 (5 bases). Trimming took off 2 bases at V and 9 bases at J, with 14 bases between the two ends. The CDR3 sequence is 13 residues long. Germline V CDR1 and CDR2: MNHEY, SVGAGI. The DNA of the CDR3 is TGTGCCAGCAGTTACGCTTCTAGCTATGGGCAGTACTTC. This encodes CASSYASSYGQYF.

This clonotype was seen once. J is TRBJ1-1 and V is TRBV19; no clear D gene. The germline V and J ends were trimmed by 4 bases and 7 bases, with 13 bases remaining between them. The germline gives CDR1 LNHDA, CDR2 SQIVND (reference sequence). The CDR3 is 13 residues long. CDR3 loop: CASSNGPSVEAFF. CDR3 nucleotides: TGTGCCAGTAGTAACGGACCGAGCGTTGAAGCTTTCTTT.

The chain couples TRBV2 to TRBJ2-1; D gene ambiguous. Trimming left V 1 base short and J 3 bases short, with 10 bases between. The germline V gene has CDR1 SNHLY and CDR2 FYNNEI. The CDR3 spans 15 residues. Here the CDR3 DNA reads TGTGCCAGCAGTGAAGTGTTAGGGAACTACAATGAGCAGTTCTTC. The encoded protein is CASSEVLGNYNEQFF. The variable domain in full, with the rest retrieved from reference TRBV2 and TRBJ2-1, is EPEVTQTPSHQVTQMGQEVILRCVPISNHLYFYWYRQILGQKVEFLVSFYNNEISEKSEIFDDQFSVERPDGSNFTLKIRSTKLEDSAMYFCASSEVLGNYNEQFFGPGTRLTVL.

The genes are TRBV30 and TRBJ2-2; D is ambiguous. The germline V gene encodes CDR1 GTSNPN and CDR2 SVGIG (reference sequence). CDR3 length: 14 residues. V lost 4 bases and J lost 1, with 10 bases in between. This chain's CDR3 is CAWTLRLNTGELFF. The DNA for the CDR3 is TGTGCCTGGACGTTGCGGTTGAACACCGGGGAGCTGTTTTTT. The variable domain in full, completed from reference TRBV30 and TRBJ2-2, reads SQTIHQWPATLVQPVGSPLSLECTVEGTSNPNLYWYRQAAGRGLQLLFYSVGIGQISSEVPQNLSASRPQDRQFILSSKKLLLSDSGFYLCAWTLRLNTGELFFGEGSRLTVL.

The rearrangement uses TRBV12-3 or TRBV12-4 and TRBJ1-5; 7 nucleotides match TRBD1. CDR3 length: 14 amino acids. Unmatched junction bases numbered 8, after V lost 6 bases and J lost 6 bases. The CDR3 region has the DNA TGTGCCAGCAGGTCAGGGGGTCGGGGTCAGCCCCAGCATTTT. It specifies CASRSGGRGQPQHF.

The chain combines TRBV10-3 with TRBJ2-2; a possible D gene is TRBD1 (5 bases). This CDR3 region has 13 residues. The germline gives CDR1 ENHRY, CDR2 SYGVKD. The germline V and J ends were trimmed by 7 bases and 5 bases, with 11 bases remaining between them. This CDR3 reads CAINPRETGELFF. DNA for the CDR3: TGTGCCATCAATCCCAGGGAAACCGGGGAGCTGTTTTTT.

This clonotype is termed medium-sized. The CDR3 loop reads CSAPRGQGFGGAEAFF. The CDR3 DNA reads TGCAGCGCCCCGAGGGGACAGGGTTTTGGAGGGGCTGAAGCTTTCTTT. The gene calls are TRBV29-1 and TRBJ1-1; 9 nucleotides match TRBD1. The CDR3 contains 16 residues. From germline, CDR1 is SQVTM and CDR2 ANQGSEA. V shed 7 bases, J shed 6 bases, and the junction held 18 bases outside the gene matches.

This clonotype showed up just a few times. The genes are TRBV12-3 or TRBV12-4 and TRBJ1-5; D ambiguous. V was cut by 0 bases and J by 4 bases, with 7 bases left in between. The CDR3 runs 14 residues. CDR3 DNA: TGTGCCAGCAGTTTAGCGCTTCGAAATCAGCCCCAGCATTTT. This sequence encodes CASSLALRNQPQHF.

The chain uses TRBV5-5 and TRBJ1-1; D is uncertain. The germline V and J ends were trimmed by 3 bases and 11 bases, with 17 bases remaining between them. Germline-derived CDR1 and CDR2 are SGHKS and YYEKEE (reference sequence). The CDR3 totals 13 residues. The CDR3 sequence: CASSSQRGIGAFF. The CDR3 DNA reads TGTGCCAGCAGCTCCCAGCGAGGGATAGGCGCTTTCTTT.

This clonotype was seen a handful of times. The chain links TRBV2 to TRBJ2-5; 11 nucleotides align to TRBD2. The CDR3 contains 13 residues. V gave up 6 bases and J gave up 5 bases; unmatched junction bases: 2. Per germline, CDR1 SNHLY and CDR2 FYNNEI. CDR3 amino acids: CASRRLAGETQYF. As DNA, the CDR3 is TGTGCCAGCAGGCGACTAGCGGGGGAGACCCAGTACTTC.

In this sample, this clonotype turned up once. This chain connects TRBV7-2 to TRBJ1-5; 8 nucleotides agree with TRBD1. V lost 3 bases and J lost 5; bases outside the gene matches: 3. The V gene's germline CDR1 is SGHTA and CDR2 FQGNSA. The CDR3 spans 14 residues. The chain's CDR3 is CASSLTGEHQPQHF. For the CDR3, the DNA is TGTGCCAGCAGCTTGACAGGGGAACATCAGCCCCAGCATTTT.

CDR3 sequence reads: CSASPGQVGEKLFF. In DNA, the CDR3 is TGCAGTGCTAGTCCGGGTCAGGTCGGGGAAAAACTGTTTTTT. The rearrangement joins TRBV20-1 to TRBJ1-4, with D unresolved. This CDR3 contains 14 residues. V was shortened by 3 bases and J by 8 bases, with 16 bases between the two germline ends. CDR1 and CDR2 from the germline V gene are DFQATT and SNEGSKA (reference sequence).

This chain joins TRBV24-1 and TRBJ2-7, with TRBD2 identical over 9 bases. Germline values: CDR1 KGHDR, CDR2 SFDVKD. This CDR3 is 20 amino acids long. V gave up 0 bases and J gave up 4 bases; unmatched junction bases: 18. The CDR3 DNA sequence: TGTGCCACCAGTGATTTGCATCCGGCGGGAGGGCCTCCAGACCAGTACGAGCAGTACTTC. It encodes CATSDLHPAGGPPDQYEQYF.

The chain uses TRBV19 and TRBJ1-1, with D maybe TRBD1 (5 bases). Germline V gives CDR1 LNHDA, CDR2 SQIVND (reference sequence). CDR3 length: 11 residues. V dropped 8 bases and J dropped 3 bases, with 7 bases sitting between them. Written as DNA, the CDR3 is TGTGCCAGTTCAGGGTACACTGAAGCTTTCTTT. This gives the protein CASSGYTEAFF.

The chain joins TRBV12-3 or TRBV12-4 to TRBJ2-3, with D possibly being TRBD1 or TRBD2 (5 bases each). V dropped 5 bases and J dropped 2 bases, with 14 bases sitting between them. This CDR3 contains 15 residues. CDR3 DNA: TGTGCCAGCAGTGATCCGGGACGAGACACAGATACGCAGTATTTT. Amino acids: CASSDPGRDTDTQYF.

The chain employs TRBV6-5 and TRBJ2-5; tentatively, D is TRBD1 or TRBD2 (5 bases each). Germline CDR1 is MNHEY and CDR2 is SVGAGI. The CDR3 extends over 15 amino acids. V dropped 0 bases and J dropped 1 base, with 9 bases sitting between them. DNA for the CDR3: TGTGCCAGCAGTTACTCTGGGGGTTCCCAAGAGACCCAGTACTTC. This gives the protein CASSYSGGSQETQYF.

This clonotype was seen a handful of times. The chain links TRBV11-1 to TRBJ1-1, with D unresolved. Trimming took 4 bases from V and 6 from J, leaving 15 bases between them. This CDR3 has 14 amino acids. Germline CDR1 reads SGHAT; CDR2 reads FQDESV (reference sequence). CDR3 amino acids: CASSSPSNTAEAFF. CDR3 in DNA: TGTGCCAGCAGCTCTCCATCAAACACGGCTGAAGCTTTCTTT.